Below, 27 T cell receptor beta chains from the same sample are listed, as sequenced in a study of blood T cell repertoires in COVID-19. TCRdb's copy holds only in-frame clones and misses some; the assay was immunoSEQ multiplex PCR. The sample carries fewer than 400,000 clones, roughly nine tenths recorded once. The specimen was PBMCs or T cells enriched from blood (not recorded which). The receptor set was obtained from a woman aged 25-40 years who had recovered from COVID-19.

This clone was found a few times. This chain connects TRBV21-1 to TRBJ1-1; the tabulated D call, TRBD1, remains unverified against the DNA. TRBV21-1 is tagged as a pseudogene. The CDR3 is made up of 17 amino acids. The CDR3 sequence is CASKSPGQGVWGTEAFF. The CDR3 DNA is TGTGCCAGCAAGTCCCCGGGACAGGGCGTGTGGGGCACTGAAGCTTTCTTT.

This chain links TRBV4-1 with TRBJ1-1, with 8 bases identical to TRBD1. V gave up 1 base and J gave up 5 bases; unmatched junction bases: 9. CDR1 and CDR2 (germline): MGHRA, YSYEKL. The CDR3 extends over 16 amino acids. DNA of the CDR3: TGCGCCAGCAGCCAAGTCCTCGACAGGGGTTGGACTGAAGCTTTCTTT. Translating gives CASSQVLDRGWTEAFF.

This clone was recorded once. This sequence joins TRBV2 and TRBJ2-5; TRBD2 matches 13 bases. V lost 5 bases to trimming and J lost 5 bases; unmatched junction nucleotides: 5. The CDR3 consists of 15 residues. Germline V gene lookup returns CDR1 SNHLY and CDR2 FYNNEI. CDR3 amino acids: CASSPRTSGSETQYF. The CDR3 DNA follows: TGTGCCAGCAGTCCTCGGACTAGCGGGAGTGAGACCCAGTACTTC.

The chain has TRBV4-1 and TRBJ1-1; D is unresolved. CDR1 is MGHRA and CDR2 is YSYEKL in the germline V gene. V lost 0 bases and J lost 4, with 12 bases in between. The CDR3 runs to 15 residues. The CDR3 sequence: CASSQDSGVGTEAFF. The CDR3 nucleotides are TGCGCCAGCAGCCAAGATTCCGGGGTAGGCACTGAAGCTTTCTTT.

The J gene is TRBJ2-3, the V gene TRBV27, with 9 bases lining up with TRBD1. The CDR3 covers 17 residues. CDR1 and CDR2 from the germline V gene are MNHEY and SMNVEV (reference sequence). Trimming removed 5 bases from V and 4 bases from J; junction bases left unmatched: 13. CDR3 loop: CASSDRTGVFRADTQYF. The CDR3, as DNA: TGTGCCAGCAGTGACCGGACAGGGGTTTTCCGGGCAGATACGCAGTATTTT.

The V call is TRBV28, the J call TRBJ2-1; D is ambiguous. The germline CDR1 and CDR2 sequences are MDHEN and SYDVKM. Trimming pared 10 bases from V and 1 base from J, leaving 14 bases between. The length of the CDR3 is 14 residues. CDR3 in DNA: TGTGCCACCAGAAGCCTTGATTCCTACAATGAGCAGTTCTTC. This gives the protein CATRSLDSYNEQFF. The full variable domain, its missing parts supplied by reference TRBV28 and TRBJ2-1, is DVKVTQSSRYLVKRTGEKVFLECVQDMDHENMFWYRQDPGLGLRLIYFSYDVKMKEKGDIPEGYSVSREKKERFSLILESASTNQTSMYLCATRSLDSYNEQFFGPGTRLTVL.

The CDR3 loop is CASSTGQGTTNEKLFF. CDR3 DNA: TGCGCCAGCAGCACCGGACAGGGAACGACTAATGAAAAACTGTTTTTT. This chain joins TRBV5-1 and TRBJ1-4, with 8 bases matching TRBD1. The ends lost 4 bases at V and 2 bases at J; junction bases unmatched: 7. The CDR3 is made up of 16 amino acids. Germline loops: CDR1 SGHRS, CDR2 YFSETQ.

The chain joins TRBV24-1 to TRBJ2-5; 11 bases are a match to TRBD2. Trimming took 2 bases from V and 4 from J; bases not matched to a gene: 8. CDR3 size: 17 residues. Germline V gene sequence: CDR1 KGHDR, CDR2 SFDVKD. CDR3 nucleotides: TGTGCCACCAGTGATTCCTTATTTAGCGGGGGGGCAGAGACCCAGTACTTC. It translates to CATSDSLFSGGAETQYF.

The V gene is TRBV4-1, the J gene TRBJ2-5; tentatively, D is TRBD1 (8 bases). CDR3 length equals 15 residues. The V and J ends lost 1 base and 4 bases respectively, with 13 bases between them. Germline CDR1 is MGHRA and CDR2 is YSYEKL. Written as DNA, the CDR3 is TGCGCCAGCAGCCAAGGGAACAGGGGGGGAGAGACCCAGTACTTC. Translating gives CASSQGNRGGETQYF.

J is TRBJ2-1 and V is TRBV24-1; D may be TRBD2 (6 bases). V lost 4 bases and J lost 7, with 19 bases in between. The germline V gene encodes CDR1 KGHDR and CDR2 SFDVKD. The CDR3 runs 16 residues. The CDR3 is CATSDPPASVGNEQFF. The CDR3 DNA follows: TGTGCCACCAGTGACCCCCCAGCTAGCGTGGGTAATGAGCAGTTCTTC.

This chain connects TRBV12-3 or TRBV12-4 to TRBJ2-1; D perhaps matches TRBD1 (6 bases). The CDR3 covers 12 residues. V lost 4 bases, J lost 8 bases, and 9 bases lay in between. Here the CDR3 reads CASSSQGDEQFF. The DNA of the CDR3 is TGTGCCAGCAGTTCACAGGGTGATGAGCAGTTCTTC.

The chain employs TRBV3-1 (or the pseudogene TRBV3-2) and TRBJ1-2; D unclear. Germline V lookup: CDR1 LGHDT, CDR2 YNNKEL (reference sequence). The CDR3 loop spans 13 amino acids. Deletions cut 1 base from V and 5 bases from J, with 8 bases between. The CDR3 is CASSQGAAYGYTF. CDR3 in DNA: TGTGCCAGCAGCCAAGGGGCAGCTTATGGCTACACCTTC.

The chain is built from TRBV15 and TRBJ2-1; the D is unclear. CDR1 and CDR2 (germline): LNHNV, YYDKDF (reference sequence). There are 16 residues in the CDR3. V gave up 2 bases and J gave up 3 bases, with 14 bases separating them. This chain's CDR3 is CATSRPRSTIYNEQFF. CDR3 nucleotides: TGTGCCACCAGCAGACCTCGTTCCACTATCTACAATGAGCAGTTCTTC.

This sequence joins TRBV2 and TRBJ1-2; D is possibly TRBD1 (6 bases). Trimming took off 3 bases at V and 6 bases at J, with 20 bases between the two ends. CDR1 SNHLY and CDR2 FYNNEI come from the germline V gene. This CDR3 contains 16 residues. DNA of the CDR3: TGTGCCAGCAGTGACCACCCCAGGGGAGATGGGGATGGCTACACCTTC. Translating it yields CASSDHPRGDGDGYTF.

This chain links TRBV9 with TRBJ2-7; 8 nucleotides line up with TRBD2. Germline CDR1 reads SGDLS; CDR2 reads YYNGEE. V was pared by 1 base and J by 2 bases, with 5 bases of the junction left unmatched. The CDR3 has 15 residues. Here the CDR3 reads CASSVRAGGPYEQYF. The CDR3, as DNA: TGTGCCAGCAGCGTAAGGGCGGGAGGCCCCTACGAGCAGTACTTC.

The table lists this clone with a count of one. Here the CDR3 DNA reads TGTGCCAGCAGCCCCTCGGAGCGCTATGGCTACACCTTC. As protein: CASSPSERYGYTF. The chain recombines TRBV27 with TRBJ1-2; no clear D gene. The germline V gene has CDR1 MNHEY and CDR2 SMNVEV (reference sequence). This CDR3 contains 13 residues. Trimming cost V 6 bases and J 4 bases, with 12 bases left between them.

This sequence joins TRBV19 and TRBJ1-5; unclear D gene. The germline V gene has CDR1 LNHDA and CDR2 SQIVND (reference sequence). The germline V and J ends were trimmed by 4 bases and 0 bases, with 10 bases remaining between them. This CDR3 comprises 15 residues. The CDR3 DNA reads as TGTGCCAGTAGTACCTCAGGTTATAGCAATCAGCCCCAGCATTTT. This gives the protein CASSTSGYSNQPQHF.

The chain joins TRBV7-2 to TRBJ1-1, with 7 bases identical to TRBD1. Losses at the gene ends were 6 bases for V and 3 bases for J; bases not matched to a gene: 10. CDR3 size: 15 residues. CDR1 is SGHTA and CDR2 is FQGNSA in the germline V gene. The CDR3 sequence: CASRKRDRDYTEAFF. CDR3 coding DNA: TGTGCCAGCAGAAAAAGAGACAGGGACTACACTGAAGCTTTCTTT.

The CDR3 loop is CASSLEGRAGTEAFF. CDR3 nucleotides: TGCGCCAGCAGCTTGGAGGGCAGGGCGGGGACTGAAGCTTTCTTT. The chain joins TRBV5-1 to TRBJ1-1, with D maybe TRBD1 (5 bases). Germline CDR1 is SGHRS and CDR2 is YFSETQ. V was cut by 0 bases and J by 5 bases, with 14 bases left in between. The CDR3 totals 15 residues.

V usage is TRBV27 and J usage is TRBJ2-7, with TRBD2 matching 7 bases. The V gene end was trimmed by 0 bases and the J gene end by 0 bases; junction bases not matched to a gene: 2. The CDR3 totals 15 residues. In germline, CDR1 is MNHEY, CDR2 SMNVEV (reference sequence). The CDR3 region is CASSLSWGGSYEQYF. As DNA, the CDR3 is TGTGCCAGCAGTTTATCATGGGGGGGCTCCTACGAGCAGTACTTC.

Only one count was recorded for this clone. The CDR3, as DNA: TGTGCCAGCTCACCCGACAGTAACTATGGCTACACCTTC. It specifies CASSPDSNYGYTF. The rearrangement joins TRBV18 to TRBJ1-2; a possible D gene is TRBD1 (5 bases). V shed 3 bases and J shed 1 base, with 6 bases lying between them. Germline V lookup: CDR1 KGHSH, CDR2 LQKENI. The CDR3 is made up of 13 amino acids.

This chain links TRBV11-2 with TRBJ2-5, with a weak D call TRBD2 (5 bases). V was cut by 4 bases and J by 5 bases, with 11 bases left in between. The CDR3 loop spans 13 amino acids. Germline V gene sequence: CDR1 SGHAT, CDR2 FQNNGV. CDR3 amino acids: CASSSPPGETQYF. DNA of the CDR3: TGTGCCAGCAGCTCCCCTCCGGGGGAGACCCAGTACTTC.

The CDR3 DNA sequence: TGCGCCAGCAGCCAAGTGCGGGGCGAGCAGTTCTTC. It encodes CASSQVRGEQFF. The rearrangement uses TRBV4-1 and TRBJ2-1; the D gene is possibly TRBD2 (6 bases). Germline V lookup: CDR1 MGHRA, CDR2 YSYEKL. The CDR3 runs 12 residues. Trimming removed 1 base from V and 10 bases from J, with 8 bases in between.

Here the CDR3 DNA reads TGTGCCAGCAGCCACCAAGCAACGGACAGGGTCTATGGCTACACCTTC. This gives the protein CASSHQATDRVYGYTF. The chain carries TRBV7-9 and TRBJ1-2, with 8 bases lining up with TRBD1. The CDR3 runs to 16 residues. CDR1 SEHNR and CDR2 FQNEAQ come from the germline V gene (reference sequence). With 5 bases clipped from V and 4 bases from J, the junction kept 12 bases outside the gene matches.

The V call is TRBV28, the J call TRBJ1-2, with no clear D. The ends were cut back, 5 bases at V and 5 bases at J, with 18 bases in the middle. The germline gives CDR1 MDHEN, CDR2 SYDVKM. The CDR3 has 15 amino acids. The CDR3 DNA sequence: TGTGCCAGCAGTCCTCCATCGTCAGACTTATATGGCTACACCTTC. This translates into CASSPPSSDLYGYTF.

A remark on this clone: The same CDR3 also results from other DNA sequences found in this sample. V usage is TRBV7-2 and J usage is TRBJ2-7; 7 nucleotides agree with TRBD1. Per the germline V gene, CDR1 is SGHTA and CDR2 is FQGNSA. The CDR3 extends over 14 amino acids. V trimming: 1 base; J trimming: 2 bases; junction bases outside the gene matches: 2. The CDR3 DNA sequence: TGTGCCAGCAGCTTAGACAGGGGCCCCTACGAGCAGTACTTC. It codes for CASSLDRGPYEQYF.

The chain uses TRBV6-2 or TRBV6-3 and TRBJ2-7; 11 positions agree with TRBD2. CDR1 MNHEY and CDR2 SVGEGT come from the germline V gene. Trimming at V came to 2 bases and at J to 6 bases, leaving 9 bases not matched to a gene. This CDR3 spans 16 amino acids. The CDR3 region is CASSYLLAGARVEQYF. The CDR3 coding sequence is TGTGCCAGCAGTTACCTACTAGCGGGAGCCCGGGTCGAGCAGTACTTC.